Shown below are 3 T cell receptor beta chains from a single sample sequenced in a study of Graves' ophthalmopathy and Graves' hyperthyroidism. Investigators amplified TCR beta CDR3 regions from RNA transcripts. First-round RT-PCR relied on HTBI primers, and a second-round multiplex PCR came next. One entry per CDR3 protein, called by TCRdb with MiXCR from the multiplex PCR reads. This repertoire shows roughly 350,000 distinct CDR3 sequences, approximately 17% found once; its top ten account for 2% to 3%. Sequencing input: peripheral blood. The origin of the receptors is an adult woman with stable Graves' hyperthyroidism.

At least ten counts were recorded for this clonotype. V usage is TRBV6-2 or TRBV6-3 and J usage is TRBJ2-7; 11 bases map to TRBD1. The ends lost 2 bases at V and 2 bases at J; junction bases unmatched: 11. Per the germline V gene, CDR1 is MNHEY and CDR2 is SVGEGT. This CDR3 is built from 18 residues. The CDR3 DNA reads TGTGCCAGCAGTTACAGGAGGACAGGGGGCAAATTAACCTACGAGCAGTACTTC. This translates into CASSYRRTGGKLTYEQYF.

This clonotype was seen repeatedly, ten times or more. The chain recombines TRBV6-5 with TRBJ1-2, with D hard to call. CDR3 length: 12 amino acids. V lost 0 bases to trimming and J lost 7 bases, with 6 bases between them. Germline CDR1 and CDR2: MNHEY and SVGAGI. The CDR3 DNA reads TGTGCCAGCAGTTACTCAGAGAGTGGCTACACCTTC. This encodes CASSYSESGYTF.

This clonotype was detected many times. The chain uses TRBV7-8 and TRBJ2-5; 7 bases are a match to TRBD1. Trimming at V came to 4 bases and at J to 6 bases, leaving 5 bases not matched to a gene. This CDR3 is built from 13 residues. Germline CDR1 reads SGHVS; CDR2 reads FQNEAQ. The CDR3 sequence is CASSSDREQTQYF. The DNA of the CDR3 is TGTGCCAGCAGCTCAGACAGGGAACAGACCCAGTACTTC.